The 30 T cell receptor beta chains below come from one sample, sequenced in a study of post-analysis software for immune sequencing data (dated by TCRdb to 2013 to 2016). What the authors observed across the whole study: Patients showed significantly higher frequencies than controls for five TRBV segments, among them TRBV5-6, TRBV5-1 and TRBV20-1.

Library creation used PCR. Data came from an Illumina HiSeq 2500. To reduce PCR and sequencing biases, unique molecular identifiers were incorporated into the TCR beta cDNA libraries. TCRdb reprocessed the public reads (quality trimming at Q25 with fastp, clone calling with MiXCR) and kept in-frame beta chains. Each CDR3 protein gets just one entry, which takes the most common genes and DNA from the rows behind it. Within this sample are over 300,000 distinct CDR3 sequences, with roughly 30% of them counted one time only. Around 15% of the sample lies in the top ten. Their antigen targets remain unknown. Sequencing used blood. These TCRs come from a girl aged 5-17 years with multiple sclerosis.

This clonotype was counted between two and nine times. V and J are TRBV18 and TRBJ2-5, with D uncertain. CDR3 length equals 13 residues. Trimming removed 6 bases from V and 5 bases from J, with 13 bases in between. Germline values: CDR1 KGHSH, CDR2 LQKENI. The DNA for the CDR3 is TGTGCCAGCTCCACCCTTAATCGGGAGACCCAGTACTTC. Translated: CASSTLNRETQYF.

In this sample, this clonotype turned up once. The chain joins TRBV4-2 to TRBJ2-7, with D possibly TRBD2 on 6 matching bases. V gave up 5 bases and J gave up 4 bases, with 27 bases separating them. The germline gives CDR1 LGHNA, CDR2 YNFKEQ. The CDR3 totals 18 residues. The CDR3 bases are TGTGCCAGCAGCTTACGGGGGTCACTAGGTTACGGGGGTTACGAGCAGTACTTC. Its protein product is CASSLRGSLGYGGYEQYF.

This sequence joins TRBV6-6 and TRBJ2-3; maybe TRBD2 (6 bases). CDR1 and CDR2 from the germline V gene are MNHNY and SVGAGI (reference sequence). This CDR3 is 16 amino acids long. Trimming removed 5 bases from V and 6 bases from J, with 21 bases in between. CDR3 sequence reads: CASSPSAGTAGDTQYF. CDR3 nucleotides: TGTGCCAGCAGTCCAAGCGCCGGGACGGCGGGGGATACGCAGTATTTT.

This chain connects TRBV20-1 to TRBJ1-2, with D unclear. The CDR3 has 12 residues. The V end lost 3 bases, the J end lost 9 bases, and 14 bases lay between the germline ends. The germline CDR1 and CDR2 sequences are DFQATT and SNEGSKA (reference sequence). CDR3 in amino acids: CSASPAPVRYTF. The CDR3 coding sequence is TGCAGTGCTAGCCCCGCCCCGGTTCGCTACACCTTC.

The rearrangement uses TRBV20-1 and TRBJ1-2, with 7 bases matching TRBD1. The CDR3 consists of 14 residues. The V gene's germline CDR1 is DFQATT and CDR2 SNEGSKA (reference sequence). Trimming at V came to 3 bases and at J to 13 bases, leaving 17 bases not matched to a gene. Here the CDR3 reads CSARQTGKDYGSTF. DNA for the CDR3: TGCAGTGCTAGGCAGACAGGGAAGGACTATGGCAGCACCTTC.

This clonotype was detected a few times. The J gene is TRBJ2-1, the V gene TRBV7-2; D may match TRBD1 or TRBD2 (5 bases each). The V end was cut by 1 base, the J end by 1 base, with 8 bases between. The V gene's germline CDR1 is SGHTA and CDR2 FQGNSA. CDR3 size: 15 residues. CDR3 sequence (DNA): TGTGCCAGCAGCTTAGTCGGGGCTTCCTACAATGAGCAGTTCTTC. Its translation is CASSLVGASYNEQFF. Full variable domain (outside the CDR3, taken from reference TRBV7-2 and TRBJ2-1): GAGVSQSPSNKVTEKGKDVELRCDPISGHTALYWYRQSLGQGLEFLIYFQGNSAPDKSGLPSDRFSAERTGGSVSTLTIQRTQQEDSAVYLCASSLVGASYNEQFFGPGTRLTVL.

Only a few counts were recorded for this clonotype. The chain combines TRBV11-2 with TRBJ2-1; the D gene is possibly TRBD1 (5 bases). Trimming took off 3 bases at V and 7 bases at J, with 19 bases between the two ends. CDR3 size: 16 residues. From germline, CDR1 is SGHAT and CDR2 FQNNGV. Here the CDR3 DNA reads TGTGCCAGCAGCTTCCCCGGAAACCCACAGGTTAATGAGCAGTTCTTC. Protein sequence: CASSFPGNPQVNEQFF.

This clonotype occurred a few times. V usage is TRBV20-1 and J usage is TRBJ2-1; D might be TRBD2 (6 bases). The CDR3 length is 13 residues. The V end lost 3 bases, the J end lost 7 bases, and 13 bases lay between the germline ends. Germline V gene data show CDR1 as DFQATT and CDR2 as SNEGSKA (reference sequence). CDR3 coding DNA: TGCAGTGCTAGCGGACTCGCGGGGAATGAGCAGTTCTTC. Its translation: CSASGLAGNEQFF.

A few counts support this clonotype. CDR3 bases: TGCAGCGGACAGGGGACGAGAGCTGAAGCTTTCTTT. Amino acids: CSGQGTRAEAFF. The chain recombines TRBV29-1 with TRBJ1-1; the match to TRBD1 covers 8 bases. The length of the CDR3 is 12 residues. Trimming cost V 7 bases and J 6 bases; bases outside gene matches: 7. CDR1 and CDR2 from the germline V gene are SQVTM and ANQGSEA.

This clonotype was recorded a few times. Here the CDR3 DNA reads TGCGCCAGCAGCCTGATTGAGGGAAGGAACGAGCAGTACTTC. Translated, it gives CASSLIEGRNEQYF. The chain joins TRBV5-1 to TRBJ2-7; D might be TRBD2 (5 bases). The V end was cut by 4 bases, the J end by 5 bases, with 16 bases between. The CDR3 has 14 amino acids. CDR1 and CDR2 from the germline V gene are SGHRS and YFSETQ.

The rearrangement links TRBV20-1 to TRBJ2-6; either TRBD1 or TRBD2 may fit D (5 bases each). Germline CDR1 DFQATT, CDR2 SNEGSKA (reference sequence). Trimming removed 3 bases from V and 1 base from J, with 10 bases in between. This CDR3 spans 15 amino acids. CDR3 in amino acids: CSASGGGSGANVLTF. Written as DNA, the CDR3 is TGCAGTGCTAGTGGTGGGGGATCTGGGGCCAACGTCCTGACTTTC.

This clonotype was seen more than once but under ten times. The chain combines TRBV29-1 with TRBJ2-1; 8 bases are a match to TRBD1. This CDR3 has 14 amino acids. The V gene end was trimmed by 7 bases and the J gene end by 3 bases; junction bases not matched to a gene: 8. The germline V gene encodes CDR1 SQVTM and CDR2 ANQGSEA. The CDR3 sequence: CSGGGTGSYNEQFF. Written as DNA, the CDR3 is TGCAGCGGAGGGGGGACAGGTAGCTACAATGAGCAGTTCTTC.

The chain joins TRBV9 to TRBJ2-1; D might be TRBD1 or TRBD2, each matching 6 bases. In germline, CDR1 is SGDLS, CDR2 YYNGEE. The V end was cut by 4 bases, the J end by 2 bases, with 13 bases between. This CDR3 comprises 15 residues. In DNA form, the CDR3 reads TGTGCCAGCAGCTCAGAGGGGGGACCCTACAATGAGCAGTTCTTC. Its protein product is CASSSEGGPYNEQFF.

Only a few counts were recorded for this clonotype. This chain links TRBV11-2 with TRBJ2-4; 11 nucleotides line up with TRBD2. This CDR3 spans 14 amino acids. Losses at the gene ends were 5 bases for V and 7 bases for J; bases not matched to a gene: 4. Germline CDR1 reads SGHAT; CDR2 reads FQNNGV. The CDR3 loop reads CASSPLAGVNIQYF. The DNA for the CDR3 is TGTGCCAGCAGCCCACTAGCGGGGGTTAACATTCAGTACTTC. Full variable domain (rest looked up from reference TRBV11-2 and TRBJ2-4): EAGVAQSPRYKIIEKRQSVAFWCNPISGHATLYWYQQILGQGPKLLIQFQNNGVVDDSQLPKDRFSAERLKGVDSTLKIQPAKLEDSAVYLCASSPLAGVNIQYFGAGTRLSVL.

This clonotype was counted between two and nine times. The V gene is TRBV7-3, the J gene TRBJ2-1, with 9 bases that match TRBD1. With 0 bases clipped from V and 7 bases from J, the junction kept 7 bases outside the gene matches. The CDR3 spans 16 residues. In germline, CDR1 is SGHTA, CDR2 FQGTGA. CDR3 residues: CASSLTVATGGNEQFF. As DNA, the CDR3 is TGTGCCAGCAGCTTAACTGTTGCGACAGGGGGGAATGAGCAGTTCTTC.

This clonotype appeared many times. The V and J genes are TRBV4-2 and TRBJ1-1; D remains ambiguous. Trimming pared 4 bases from V and 0 bases from J, leaving 9 bases between. This CDR3 has 14 residues. Looked up from germline, CDR1 is LGHNA and CDR2 is YNFKEQ. The CDR3 sequence: CASSRTAMNTEAFF. As DNA, the CDR3 is TGTGCCAGCAGCCGGACCGCCATGAACACTGAAGCTTTCTTT.

The genes are TRBV6-6 and TRBJ1-5; 8 nucleotides align to TRBD1. Germline assignment: CDR1 MNHNY and CDR2 SVGAGI (reference sequence). V trimming: 8 bases; J trimming: 2 bases; junction bases outside the gene matches: 5. The CDR3 loop spans 14 amino acids. CDR3 residues: CASHTTGGNQPQHF. CDR3 nucleotide sequence: TGTGCCAGCCACACGACAGGGGGCAATCAGCCCCAGCATTTT.

This clonotype was observed a few times. V and J are TRBV3-1 and TRBJ1-1, with D perhaps matching TRBD1 (5 bases). Per the germline V gene, CDR1 is LGHDT and CDR2 is YNNKEL (reference sequence). The CDR3 spans 16 residues. V was clipped by 1 base and J by 2 bases, with 14 bases between them. The CDR3 bases are TGTGCCAGCAGCCAAGGTAAAGGGAGGGGAAACACTGAAGCTTTCTTT. This sequence encodes CASSQGKGRGNTEAFF.

The rearrangement links TRBV7-6 to TRBJ2-1, with no clear D. Germline CDR1 is SGHVS and CDR2 is FNYEAQ. The CDR3 covers 12 residues. V dropped 8 bases and J dropped 5 bases, with 10 bases sitting between them. The CDR3 reads CASGGWDNEQFF. In nucleotides, the CDR3 is TGTGCCAGCGGCGGTTGGGACAATGAGCAGTTCTTC.

This clonotype turned up a few times. The chain recombines TRBV5-1 with TRBJ2-3; TRBD2 agrees at 8 bases. The CDR3 is made up of 16 amino acids. Germline V lookup: CDR1 SGHRS, CDR2 YFSETQ. V dropped 3 bases and J dropped 6; count of bases not matched to a gene: 12. CDR3 region: CASSWGSGGRVDTQYF. The DNA for the CDR3 is TGCGCCAGCAGCTGGGGGTCGGGGGGGCGAGTCGATACGCAGTATTTT.

This clonotype was seen only a few times. This chain connects TRBV7-2 to TRBJ2-4; TRBD1 is a possible D gene (6 bases). The CDR3 has 16 amino acids. Germline-derived CDR1 and CDR2 are SGHTA and FQGNSA. Between the trimmed V and J ends, which lost 4 bases and 6 bases, there was a span of 19 bases. The CDR3 DNA follows: TGTGCCAGCAGCTCCCGACAGGCTAAAAAGGGAAACATTCAGTACTTC. Translated, it gives CASSSRQAKKGNIQYF.

This clonotype has just one count. The J gene is TRBJ2-7, the V gene TRBV7-3, with 7 bases identical to TRBD2. Germline V CDR1 and CDR2: SGHTA, FQGTGA. The V segment lost 5 bases and the J segment 0 bases; nucleotides outside the gene matches: 10. This CDR3 spans 16 amino acids. As DNA, the CDR3 is TGTGCCAGCAGCCTCGTGACTAGCCCAAACTCCTACGAGCAGTACTTC. Translation gives CASSLVTSPNSYEQYF. Supplemented by reference TRBV7-3 and TRBJ2-7, the full variable domain reads GAGVSQTPSNKVTEKGKYVELRCDPISGHTALYWYRQSLGQGPEFLIYFQGTGAADDSGLPNDRFFAVRPEGSVSTLKIQRTERGDSAVYLCASSLVTSPNSYEQYFGPGTRLTVT.

The gene calls are TRBV5-6 and TRBJ1-1; D possibly corresponds to TRBD1 (6 bases). The length of the CDR3 is 14 residues. Germline CDR1 is SGHDT and CDR2 is YYEEEE. Trimming removed 0 bases from V and 4 bases from J, with 10 bases in between. CDR3 DNA sequence: TGTGCCAGCAGCTTGGGGGGGGGCTGCACTGAAGCTTTCTTT. It yields the protein CASSLGGGCTEAFF.

The V and J genes are TRBV12-3 or TRBV12-4 and TRBJ2-3; D unclear. CDR3 size: 17 residues. V lost 3 bases, J lost 3 bases, and 19 bases lay in between. CDR3: CASSLMRWKVGTDTQYF. The CDR3 DNA is TGTGCCAGCAGTTTGATGAGGTGGAAAGTGGGGACAGATACGCAGTATTTT.

V usage is TRBV12-3 or TRBV12-4 and J usage is TRBJ1-2; possible D gene TRBD1, 5 bases. With 3 bases removed from V and 4 bases from J, the gap between germline ends came to 12 bases. The CDR3 is made up of 14 amino acids. CDR3 sequence: CASSFREGLYGYTF. CDR3 bases: TGTGCCAGCAGTTTCAGGGAAGGTCTCTATGGCTACACCTTC.

A few counts support this clonotype. The genes are TRBV12-3 or TRBV12-4 and TRBJ2-5, with TRBD1 identical over 9 bases. The J call may be in error: the DNA end matches TRBJ2-7 better. The CDR3 consists of 14 residues. Here the CDR3 reads CASSRQGGINEQYF. CDR3 sequence (DNA): TGTGCCAGCAGTCGACAGGGGGGGATAAACGAGCAGTACTTC.

The table lists this clonotype with a few counts. The rearrangement joins TRBV29-1 to TRBJ2-7, with 7 bases matching TRBD1. The CDR3 has 14 amino acids. V lost 1 base, J lost 5 bases, and 8 bases stayed unmatched. The V gene's germline CDR1 is SQVTM and CDR2 ANQGSEA. The CDR3 coding sequence is TGCAGCGTTGAAGGAAGACAGGGAGCAGACGAGCAGTACTTC. Residues: CSVEGRQGADEQYF.

The V call is TRBV9, the J call TRBJ2-7; either TRBD1 or TRBD2 may fit D (5 bases each). Trimming cost V 3 bases and J 0 bases, with 10 bases left between them. The CDR3 length is 14 residues. Germline CDR1 SGDLS, CDR2 YYNGEE. In DNA form, the CDR3 reads TGTGCCAGCAGCGAGGGACCCCACTCCTACGAGCAGTACTTC. It translates to CASSEGPHSYEQYF.

The J gene is TRBJ2-1, the V gene TRBV7-2; 11 bases fit TRBD2. In germline, CDR1 is SGHTA, CDR2 FQGNSA. CDR3 length: 17 residues. J lost 10 bases, V lost 6 bases, and 17 bases had no gene match. This CDR3 reads CASRISPLAGAVGEQFF. The CDR3 nucleotides are TGTGCCAGCAGGATTTCTCCACTAGCGGGGGCCGTCGGCGAGCAGTTCTTC.

The chain recombines TRBV28 with TRBJ2-1; 9 bases align to TRBD2. Trimming cost V 7 bases and J 6 bases; bases outside gene matches: 7. CDR3 length: 14 amino acids. Germline lookup yields CDR1 MDHEN and CDR2 SYDVKM. CDR3 sequence (DNA): TGTGCCAGCAACGGTGGCGGGGGGGCCAATGAGCAGTTCTTC. Translation: CASNGGGGANEQFF.